The 22 T cell receptor beta chains below all came from one sample that was sequenced in a study of cytomegalovirus exposure and HLA in healthy donors. The PCR was carried out with 60 Vbeta primers and 13 Jbeta primers. Here immunoSEQ multiplex PCR was the method, and the copy in TCRdb shows in-frame clones only, minus some. The table shows 160,000 or so clones, with 80% to 85% occurring only once. The sequenced material came from PBMCs. The receptors come from a male donor in good health and CMV-seropositive.

The J gene is TRBJ2-1, the V gene TRBV30; 7 positions match TRBD1. Germline CDR1 reads GTSNPN; CDR2 reads SVGIG (reference sequence). Losses at the gene ends were 5 bases for V and 5 bases for J; bases not matched to a gene: 9. The CDR3 runs to 14 residues. The CDR3 loop reads CAWAGGQVDNEQFF. CDR3 coding DNA: TGTGCCTGGGCCGGCGGACAGGTCGACAATGAGCAGTTCTTC.

This chain uses TRBV11-2 with TRBJ2-7; D is possibly TRBD2 (5 bases). Looked up from germline, CDR1 is SGHAT and CDR2 is FQNNGV. This CDR3 comprises 13 residues. Between the trimmed V and J ends, which lost 5 bases and 5 bases, there was a span of 13 bases. The CDR3 bases are TGTGCCAGCAGCCCAGCTGGAGGCGACGAGCAGTACTTC. Amino acid sequence: CASSPAGGDEQYF. Drawing the rest from reference TRBV11-2 and TRBJ2-7, the complete variable domain is EAGVAQSPRYKIIEKRQSVAFWCNPISGHATLYWYQQILGQGPKLLIQFQNNGVVDDSQLPKDRFSAERLKGVDSTLKIQPAKLEDSAVYLCASSPAGGDEQYFGPGTRLTVT.

This clone was recorded a few times. The chain carries TRBV5-4 and TRBJ2-5; 8 nucleotides match TRBD2. This CDR3 is 14 amino acids long. Germline loops: CDR1 SGHNT, CDR2 YYREEE (reference sequence). The V segment lost 1 base and the J segment 5 bases; nucleotides outside the gene matches: 4. The CDR3 DNA reads as TGTGCCAGCAGCTTGCGGGGGGGCCGCGAGACCCAGTACTTC. Protein sequence: CASSLRGGRETQYF.

The chain joins TRBV6-4 to TRBJ2-1; the match to TRBD2 covers 14 bases. The germline gives CDR1 MRHNA, CDR2 SNTAGT. CDR3 size: 15 residues. Trimming took 6 bases from V and 7 from J; bases not matched to a gene: 5. This CDR3 reads CASSTGTSGRNEQFF. CDR3 DNA sequence: TGTGCCAGCAGCACCGGGACTAGCGGGAGAAATGAGCAGTTCTTC.

This clone was counted a few times. This chain uses TRBV29-1 with TRBJ1-3; unclear D gene. The V gene's germline CDR1 is SQVTM and CDR2 ANQGSEA. The CDR3 is 14 residues long. Trimming cost V 5 bases and J 0 bases, with 11 bases left between them. The CDR3 spells CSVSNAGSGNTIYF. The CDR3 DNA sequence: TGCAGCGTTTCTAACGCAGGCTCTGGAAACACCATATATTTT.

This chain links TRBV10-3 with TRBJ2-1, with 10 bases lining up with TRBD2. V was clipped by 6 bases and J by 4 bases; unmatched bases: 3. This CDR3 has 14 residues. Germline V gene sequence: CDR1 ENHRY, CDR2 SYGVKD. CDR3 protein: CAIRLAGAYNEQFF. The CDR3 DNA reads as TGTGCCATCAGGCTAGCGGGAGCTTACAATGAGCAGTTCTTC.

This clone was observed a handful of times. V usage is TRBV7-9 and J usage is TRBJ1-4; no clear D gene. Germline V gene lookup returns CDR1 SEHNR and CDR2 FQNEAQ (reference sequence). The CDR3 has 14 residues. V lost 5 bases to trimming and J lost 2 bases, with 9 bases between them. CDR3 region: CASSPRTTNEKLFF. DNA of the CDR3: TGTGCCAGCAGCCCGCGTACGACTAATGAAAAACTGTTTTTT. Using reference TRBV7-9 and TRBJ1-4 for the parts outside the CDR3, the full variable domain is DTGVSQNPRHKITKRGQNVTFRCDPISEHNRLYWYRQTLGQGPEFLTYFQNEAQLEKSRLLSDRFSAERPKGSFSTLEIQRTEQGDSAMYLCASSPRTTNEKLFFGSGTQLSVL.

The rearrangement joins TRBV29-1 to TRBJ2-5; D possibly corresponds to TRBD1 (5 bases). The ends were cut back, 3 bases at V and 5 bases at J, with 13 bases in the middle. Germline V CDR1 and CDR2: SQVTM, ANQGSEA. The CDR3 spans 13 residues. DNA for the CDR3: TGCAGCGTTGAGGAAGGGGCAGTTGAGACCCAGTACTTC. This codes for CSVEEGAVETQYF.

V gene TRBV30 combines with J gene TRBJ1-6; D is perhaps TRBD1 (6 bases). The CDR3 has 13 residues. Trimming cost V 1 base and J 9 bases, with 10 bases left between them. Germline V gene sequence: CDR1 GTSNPN, CDR2 SVGIG (reference sequence). The CDR3 nucleotides read TGTGCCTGGAGTGCGGCCAGGGGTTCACCCCTCCACTTT. Protein sequence: CAWSAARGSPLHF.

This clone was picked up one time. The chain joins TRBV5-1 to TRBJ2-1, with TRBD2 matching over 9 bases. Trimming took 1 base from V and 3 from J; bases not matched to a gene: 5. The length of the CDR3 is 16 residues. Germline-derived CDR1 and CDR2 are SGHRS and YFSETQ. The CDR3 here is CASSLTSGSFYNEQFF. The CDR3 nucleotides are TGCGCCAGCAGCTTGACTAGCGGGTCTTTCTACAATGAGCAGTTCTTC.

This clone occurred a few times. The CDR3 coding sequence is TGTGCCAGCAGCTTGCCCCTGAGGGGAGGGCGTACCACTGAAGCTTTCTTT. It is translated as CASSLPLRGGRTTEAFF. The chain links TRBV5-4 to TRBJ1-1, with TRBD1 as a possible D gene (5 bases). CDR1 and CDR2 (germline): SGHNT, YYREEE (reference sequence). V dropped 1 base and J dropped 4 bases, with 20 bases sitting between them. The CDR3 extends over 17 amino acids.

The chain employs TRBV7-9 and TRBJ2-5; 12 bases line up with TRBD1. This CDR3 is built from 15 residues. The trim removed 5 bases at V and 5 bases at J, leaving 6 bases unmatched. Germline CDR1 is SEHNR and CDR2 is FQNEAQ (reference sequence). The CDR3, as DNA: TGTGCCAGCAGCCCTGGGACAGGGGGCTGGGAGACCCAGTACTTC. Its translation: CASSPGTGGWETQYF.

The chain has TRBV18 and TRBJ2-3, with D possibly matching TRBD1 (5 bases). From germline, CDR1 is KGHSH and CDR2 LQKENI. CDR3 size: 13 residues. The V end lost 3 bases, the J end lost 5 bases, and 9 bases lay between the germline ends. CDR3 loop: CASSPGPGDTQYF. CDR3 nucleotides: TGTGCCAGCTCACCGGGGCCGGGAGATACGCAGTATTTT.

V usage is TRBV5-4 and J usage is TRBJ2-3; 11 nucleotides match TRBD1. Germline CDR1 is SGHNT and CDR2 is YYREEE (reference sequence). The ends lost 7 bases at V and 3 bases at J; junction bases unmatched: 4. The CDR3 has 14 residues. CDR3 region: CASQGQGATDTQYF. CDR3 DNA: TGTGCCAGCCAAGGACAGGGGGCAACAGATACGCAGTATTTT.

The chain combines TRBV25-1 with TRBJ2-3; the match to TRBD2 covers 7 bases. The CDR3 length is 15 residues. Trimming took 1 base from V and 4 from J; bases not matched to a gene: 5. From germline, CDR1 is MGHDK and CDR2 SYGVNS. The CDR3, as DNA: TGTGCCAGCAGTGAATTGTGGGGGGGTCCAGATACGCAGTATTTT. Protein: CASSELWGGPDTQYF.

The CDR3 DNA sequence: TGCGCCAGCAGCTTTGGGCTAGCGGGAGAGGTGGCCTACGAGCAGTACTTC. Its translation is CASSFGLAGEVAYEQYF. The chain is built from TRBV5-1 and TRBJ2-5; 10 bases align to TRBD2. The DNA end lines up better with TRBJ2-7; the J call may be wrong. The CDR3 contains 17 residues. Germline CDR1 is SGHRS and CDR2 is YFSETQ.

This clone was seen only a few times. J is TRBJ2-2 and V is TRBV5-1, with D tentatively TRBD2 (5 bases). The germline V and J ends were trimmed by 6 bases and 5 bases, with 11 bases remaining between them. The CDR3 has 13 amino acids. Germline lookup yields CDR1 SGHRS and CDR2 YFSETQ. The CDR3, as DNA: TGCGCCAGCACCGTTAGCGTGACCGGGGAGCTGTTTTTT. Its protein is CASTVSVTGELFF.

The rearrangement uses TRBV9 and TRBJ2-2; 9 bases line up with TRBD1. In germline, CDR1 is SGDLS, CDR2 YYNGEE. J gave up 4 bases and V 4 bases, and 14 bases lay outside the gene matches. CDR3 length: 18 residues. The CDR3 spells CASSPRQGVRTGTGELFF. The CDR3 DNA reads TGTGCCAGCAGCCCCCGACAGGGGGTAAGGACGGGCACCGGGGAGCTGTTTTTT.

Only one count was recorded for this clone. J is TRBJ1-4 and V is TRBV2; a possible D gene is TRBD1 (6 bases). The germline gives CDR1 SNHLY, CDR2 FYNNEI. The CDR3 covers 14 residues. V was cut by 5 bases and J by 8 bases, with 15 bases left in between. The chain's CDR3 is CASSPGVGEEKLFF. In DNA, the CDR3 is TGTGCCAGCAGTCCAGGGGTTGGCGAAGAAAAACTGTTTTTT.

This clone turned up a few times. V is TRBV19 and J is TRBJ1-5; D gene unclear. Trimming shortened V by 3 bases and J by 7 bases, and 13 bases separated the two germline ends. CDR1 and CDR2 (germline): LNHDA, SQIVND (reference sequence). The CDR3 is 14 amino acids. The CDR3 here is CASSMVAGPQPQHF. The CDR3 DNA follows: TGTGCCAGTAGTATGGTGGCAGGCCCCCAGCCCCAGCATTTT. The variable domain in full, with the rest retrieved from reference TRBV19 and TRBJ1-5, is DGGITQSPKYLFRKEGQNVTLSCEQNLNHDAMYWYRQDPGQGLRLIYYSQIVNDFQKGDIAEGYSVSREKKESFPLTVTSAQKNPTAFYLCASSMVAGPQPQHFGDGTRLSIL.

The chain couples TRBV30 to TRBJ2-3; D remains unclear. Germline V gives CDR1 GTSNPN, CDR2 SVGIG (reference sequence). The germline V and J ends were trimmed by 2 bases and 2 bases, with 8 bases remaining between them. The CDR3 length is 13 residues. CDR3: CAWSTDYTDTQYF. CDR3 DNA sequence: TGTGCCTGGAGTACAGATTACACAGATACGCAGTATTTT.

The V and J genes are TRBV5-1 and TRBJ2-7; 9 bases agree with TRBD1. The CDR3 is 14 amino acids. V was clipped by 4 bases and J by 1 base; unmatched bases: 3. Germline V gene sequence: CDR1 SGHRS, CDR2 YFSETQ. In DNA form, the CDR3 reads TGCGCCAGCAGCGCAGGACAGGGGTCCTACGAGCAGTACTTC. Protein sequence: CASSAGQGSYEQYF.